The clone carrying this TCR beta chain appeared many times. Trimming stripped 3 bases from V and 0 bases from J, with 14 bases between. The CDR3 consists of 16 residues. Germline V gene data show CDR1 as SGHKS and CDR2 as YYEKEE (reference sequence). These data originate in a study of T cells in Graves' hyperthyroidism and ophthalmopathy. Amplified TCR beta CDR3 regions came from RNA transcripts. The study used the HTBI primer set for a first-round RT-PCR of the TCR CDR3. Via MiXCR, TCRdb re-called the multiplex PCR reads, giving one row per CDR3 protein. The table includes more than 550,000 distinct CDR3 sequences, 17% detected once.

The TCR originated in a man in his fifties with Graves' hyperthyroidism. The sample taken for sequencing was blood. This chain links TRBV5-5 with TRBJ2-3, with D maybe TRBD1 (6 bases). CDR3 sequence (DNA): TGTGCCAGCAGCTACGGACAGTTTTACAGCACAGATACGCAGTATTTT. Protein sequence: CASSYGQFYSTDTQYF.